The rows below give T cell receptor beta chains drawn from one sample of a study of T cells in Graves' hyperthyroidism and ophthalmopathy. TCRdb re-derived calls from the multiplex PCR reads in MiXCR, one entry per CDR3 protein. The data show about 590,000 distinct CDR3 sequences, around 14% seen once. Source material: blood. The receptors come from a woman aged 25 to 39 with Graves' hyperthyroidism. Each CDR3 is given with its conserved first and last residue. Fields, in order: V gene, J gene, CDR3 length, D gene, clone size, CDR3 protein, CDR3 DNA. D genes are given only for firm matches. A clone size is listed for some rows: how often the clone was seen (once, few, many), or a class if it is expanded.

TRBV19,TRBJ2-7,15,TRBD2,few,CASSMGTTAAYEQYF,TGTGCCAGTAGTATGGGGACTACCGCCGCCTACGAGCAGTACTTC
TRBV7-6,TRBJ2-7,13,.,many,CASSPGEGLEQYF,TGTGCCAGCAGCCCAGGGGAGGGTCTCGAGCAGTACTTC
TRBV19,TRBJ1-5,14,.,once,CASSWGHSSQPQHF,TGTGCCAGTAGTTGGGGACATAGCAGTCAGCCCCAGCATTTT
TRBV6-1,TRBJ2-7,15,TRBD1,many,CASSERYRGVNEQYF,TGTGCCAGCAGTGAAAGGTACAGGGGCGTAAACGAGCAGTACTTC
TRBV5-8,TRBJ1-2,15,TRBD1,few,CASSLSGQGAGGYTF,TGTGCCAGCAGCCTCTCGGGACAGGGGGCGGGAGGCTACACCTTC
TRBV4-1,TRBJ1-1,18,.,few,CASSQDDSQQTMNTEAFF,TGCGCCAGCAGCCAAGATGACAGCCAACAAACCATGAACACTGAAGCTTTCTTT
TRBV6-1,TRBJ2-1,15,TRBD2,few,CASSPGTSGGDEQFF,TGTGCCAGCAGCCCCGGGACTAGCGGGGGGGATGAGCAGTTCTTC
TRBV3-1,TRBJ2-3,17,.,many,CASSQDEHKMGTDTQYF,TGTGCCAGCAGCCAAGATGAGCACAAGATGGGGACAGATACGCAGTATTTT
TRBV12-3/TRBV12-4,TRBJ2-1,14,TRBD2,.,CASSFNLAGNEQFF,TGTGCCAGCAGTTTTAATTTAGCGGGCAATGAGCAGTTCTTC
TRBV7-9,TRBJ2-1,15,TRBD2,many,CASSFIGAGGNEQFF,TGTGCCAGCAGCTTCATAGGGGCGGGAGGTAATGAGCAGTTCTTC
TRBV19,TRBJ1-1,15,TRBD1,few,CASSRRTGRNTEAFF,TGTGCCAGTAGTAGACGGACAGGGCGGAACACTGAAGCTTTCTTT
TRBV30,TRBJ1-1,12,.,many,CAWGTVNTEAFF,TGTGCCTGGGGGACGGTGAACACTGAAGCTTTCTTT
TRBV7-8,TRBJ2-4,15,.,.,CASSLATGAKNIQYF,TGTGCCAGCAGCTTAGCGACGGGTGCCAAAAACATTCAGTACTTC
TRBV3-1,TRBJ1-6,15,TRBD1,many,CASSQSQGRDSPLHF,TGTGCCAGCAGCCAATCACAGGGGAGGGATTCACCCCTCCACTTT
TRBV19,TRBJ2-1,18,TRBD2,few,CASSPARTSGSSYNGQFF,TGTGCCAGTAGTCCCGCTAGGACTAGCGGAAGCTCCTACAATGGGCAGTTCTTC
TRBV20-1,TRBJ2-1,16,TRBD2,.,CSASSPLAGGPYEQFF,TGCAGTGCTTCAAGCCCACTAGCGGGAGGGCCCTATGAGCAGTTCTTC
TRBV3-1,TRBJ2-7,14,TRBD1,many,CASSPLNRGYEQYF,TGTGCCAGCAGCCCCCTTAACAGGGGCTACGAGCAGTACTTC
TRBV20-1,TRBJ2-7,12,.,many,CSAIQRSYEQYF,TGCAGTGCAATACAGAGATCCTACGAGCAGTACTTC
TRBV7-2,TRBJ2-2,17,TRBD2,.,CASSRQGLAGGTGELFF,TGTGCCAGCAGCCGACAAGGACTAGCGGGAGGCACCGGGGAGCTGTTTTTT
TRBV2,TRBJ2-1,16,.,many,CASSVKRAVAYNEQFF,TGTGCCAGCAGTGTCAAGCGGGCGGTGGCCTACAATGAGCAGTTCTTC
TRBV15,TRBJ2-2,12,.,few,CATSRGTGELFF,TGTGCCACCTCACGGGGGACCGGGGAGCTGTTTTTT
TRBV7-2,TRBJ2-2,15,TRBD2,few,CASSPSGSGTGELFF,TGTGCCAGCAGCCCTAGCGGGAGTGGCACCGGGGAGCTGTTTTTT
TRBV12-3/TRBV12-4,TRBJ2-7,14,.,many,CASSRDLGTYEQYF,TGTGCCAGCAGTCGGGACTTAGGTACCTACGAGCAGTACTTC
TRBV20-1,TRBJ2-7,12,.,many,CSAEGGGYEQYF,TGCAGTGCGGAGGGGGGTGGGTACGAGCAGTACTTC
TRBV29-1,TRBJ2-2,16,TRBD2,.,CSVEITSGSYTGELFF,TGCAGCGTTGAAATTACTAGCGGGAGCTATACCGGGGAGCTGTTTTTT
TRBV3-1,TRBJ2-3,18,TRBD2,many,CASSQEGLAGGGTDTQYF,TGTGCCAGCAGCCAAGAGGGACTAGCCGGAGGAGGCACAGATACGCAGTATTTT
TRBV28,TRBJ1-2,16,TRBD1,many,CASSPPRGQGADGYTF,TGTGCCAGCAGTCCCCCGCGGGGACAGGGGGCGGATGGCTACACCTTC
TRBV7-3,TRBJ2-2,16,TRBD1,few,CASSGYTGGNTGELFF,TGTGCCAGCAGCGGGTATACAGGGGGGAACACCGGGGAGCTGTTTTTT
TRBV19,TRBJ1-5,16,TRBD1,.,CASSIYPGQGNQPQHF,TGTGCCAGTAGTATATATCCCGGACAGGGCAATCAGCCCCAGCATTTT
TRBV5-1,TRBJ1-6,14,TRBD1,.,CASTFRQGDSPLHF,TGCGCCAGCACCTTTCGACAGGGCGACTCACCCCTCCACTTT
TRBV10-3,TRBJ2-7,12,.,many,CAISDQSYEQYF,TGTGCCATCAGTGACCAATCCTACGAGCAGTACTTC
TRBV5-1,TRBJ2-3,15,TRBD1,.,CASSSTGGIRDTQYF,TGCGCCAGCAGCAGTACAGGGGGAATTAGAGATACGCAGTATTTT
TRBV29-1,TRBJ1-3,14,.,few,CSVDGRRTGNTIYF,TGCAGCGTTGATGGGCGGCGAACTGGAAACACCATATATTTT
TRBV6-6,TRBJ1-1,18,.,many,CASSYSSRLGGAGTEAFF,TGTGCCAGCAGTTACTCGAGCCGCCTCGGGGGCGCAGGCACTGAAGCTTTCTTT
TRBV7-9,TRBJ2-1,12,TRBD1,many,CAWDRAYNEQFF,TGTGCCTGGGACAGAGCCTACAATGAGCAGTTCTTC
TRBV20-1,TRBJ2-7,14,TRBD1,many,CSAGIGDRGNEQYF,TGCAGTGCTGGAATAGGGGACAGGGGGAACGAGCAGTACTTC
TRBV28,TRBJ1-2,17,TRBD1,few,CASASRLLGQGSFGYTF,TGTGCCAGCGCCAGTCGTCTCCTAGGACAGGGGTCTTTTGGCTACACCTTC
TRBV6-1,TRBJ2-7,12,TRBD2,many,CASSSGIGEQYF,TGTGCCAGCAGCAGCGGGATCGGCGAGCAGTACTTC
TRBV28,TRBJ2-1,15,TRBD2,many,CASSLPGLIYNEQFF,TGTGCCAGCAGTTTGCCGGGACTAATCTACAATGAGCAGTTCTTC
TRBV6-2/TRBV6-3,TRBJ2-2,18,.,once,CASSRPPRHMTNTGELFF,TGTGCCAGCAGCCGTCCCCCAAGGCATATGACCAACACCGGGGAGCTGTTTTTT
TRBV6-6,TRBJ2-1,19,TRBD2,.,CASSYSAGGTSGSYNEQFF,TGTGCCAGCAGTTACTCTGCAGGTGGAACTAGCGGGAGTTACAATGAGCAGTTCTTC
TRBV12-3/TRBV12-4,TRBJ2-2,17,TRBD2,.,CASSYRTSGSQTGELFF,TGTGCCAGCAGTTACAGGACTAGCGGGAGCCAAACCGGGGAGCTGTTTTTT
TRBV3-1,TRBJ2-7,11,.,many,CASSYEYEQYF,TGTGCCAGCAGCTACGAATACGAGCAGTACTTC
TRBV6-2/TRBV6-3,TRBJ2-7,12,.,many,CASSSPTREQYF,TGTGCCAGCAGTTCCCCAACTCGCGAGCAGTACTTC
TRBV6-1,TRBJ1-1,12,.,many,CASSSGSVRAFF,TGTGCCAGCAGTTCCGGCAGCGTTCGGGCTTTCTTT
TRBV3-1,TRBJ2-1,16,.,few,CASSQALDTAYNEQFF,TGTGCCAGCAGCCAGGCTTTAGATACTGCCTACAATGAGCAGTTCTTC
TRBV5-1,TRBJ2-6,16,.,few,CASSFALNPGANVLTF,TGCGCCAGCAGCTTTGCCCTCAACCCTGGGGCCAACGTCCTGACTTTC
TRBV19,TRBJ1-5,16,.,few,CASRRTEAYSNQPQHF,TGTGCCAGTAGACGGACGGAAGCTTATAGCAATCAGCCCCAGCATTTT
TRBV2,TRBJ1-1,13,TRBD1,many,CASRRPGGTEAFF,TGTGCCAGCAGGCGTCCAGGGGGAACTGAAGCTTTCTTT
TRBV6-2/TRBV6-3,TRBJ1-5,12,.,.,CASKRVNQPQHF,TGTGCCAGCAAAAGGGTCAATCAGCCCCAGCATTTT
TRBV29-1,TRBJ2-2,14,.,few,CSVVLGQNTGELFF,TGCAGCGTTGTCTTAGGGCAGAACACCGGGGAGCTGTTTTTT
TRBV6-1,TRBJ2-1,15,TRBD2,many,CASSETSGTYNEQFF,TGTGCCAGCAGCGAGACTAGCGGCACCTACAATGAGCAGTTCTTC
TRBV20-1,TRBJ2-2,13,TRBD1,many,CSAGQGHTGELFF,TGCAGTGCAGGACAGGGTCACACCGGGGAGCTGTTTTTT
TRBV29-1,TRBJ2-7,13,TRBD2,many,CSVVAGVRYEQYF,TGCAGCGTCGTAGCGGGGGTACGTTACGAGCAGTACTTC
TRBV6-2/TRBV6-3,TRBJ2-7,18,TRBD2,few,CASSLLRTSGLGDYEQYF,TGTGCCAGCAGTTTACTTAGGACTAGCGGGCTGGGGGACTACGAGCAGTACTTC
TRBV18,TRBJ1-1,12,.,many,CASSTRAGEAFF,TGTGCCAGCTCGACCAGAGCAGGGGAAGCTTTCTTT
TRBV11-2,TRBJ2-3,13,.,few,CASSYASGDTQYF,TGTGCCAGCAGCTACGCCTCAGGGGATACGCAGTATTTT
TRBV7-2,TRBJ2-3,18,TRBD2,.,CASSSPWTSGISPDTQYF,TGTGCCAGCAGCTCGCCCTGGACTAGCGGGATAAGTCCAGATACGCAGTATTTT
TRBV20-1,TRBJ2-1,15,TRBD2,.,CSARVAGGPHNEQFF,TGCAGTGCTAGAGTAGCGGGAGGGCCCCACAATGAGCAGTTCTTC